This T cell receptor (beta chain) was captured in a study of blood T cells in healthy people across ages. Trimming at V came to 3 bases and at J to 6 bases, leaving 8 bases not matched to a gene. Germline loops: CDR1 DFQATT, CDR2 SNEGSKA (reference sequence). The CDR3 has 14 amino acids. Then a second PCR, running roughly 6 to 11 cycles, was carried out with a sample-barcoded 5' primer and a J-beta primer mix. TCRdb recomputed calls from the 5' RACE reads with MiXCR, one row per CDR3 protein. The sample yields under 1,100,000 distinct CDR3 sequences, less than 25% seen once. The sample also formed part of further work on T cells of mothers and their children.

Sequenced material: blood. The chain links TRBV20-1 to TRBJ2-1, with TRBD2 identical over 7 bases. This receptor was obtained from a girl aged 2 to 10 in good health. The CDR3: CSARKLAEINEQFF. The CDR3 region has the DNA TGCAGTGCTAGGAAGCTAGCGGAGATCAATGAGCAGTTCTTC.